This T cell receptor beta chain was identified during a study of regulatory T cells in long-lasting Graves disease. Study-level findings and limits: The TCR repertoire of persistent Graves' patients was less diverse than that of newly diagnosed ones.

Note on this clonotype: Its antigen is not known.

Arm-PCR of CDR3 regions and iRepertoire HTBI primers were used to build TCR beta libraries. Methods used by the authors: Samples collectively showed some 65 TRBV and approximately 14 TRBJ segments. From the multiplex PCR reads, TCRdb called clonotypes with MiXCR, one entry per CDR3 protein. It is TCRdb's table, rather than the study itself, that gives the V and J calls and clone size. The sample has hundreds of thousands of distinct CDR3 sequences; approximately 16% are singletons. J gave up 3 bases and V 4 bases, and 10 bases lay outside the gene matches. Germline V gene lookup returns CDR1 SGHRS and CDR2 YFSETQ. The CDR3 has 16 residues. As to time point: newly diagnosed GD, antithyroid drugs for less than 3 months. The authors made the TCR library using RNA they extracted from PBMCs. The same data also went into a second study, on T cells in Graves' hyperthyroidism and ophthalmopathy. Turning to that study: When ophthalmopathy did not progress within 18 months, Graves' hyperthyroidism was considered stable.

This chain joins TRBV5-1 and TRBJ2-3; 8 nucleotides match TRBD2. The input for sequencing was peripheral blood mononuclear cells (PBMCs), taken at new diagnosis, from a patient treated with antithyroid drugs. This receptor was identified in a woman between 40 and 50 years old with Graves disease. CDR3 bases: TGCGCCAGCAGCCGGGCGACTAGCGCGCAGACAGATACGCAGTATTTT. As protein: CASSRATSAQTDTQYF. Full variable domain (missing parts from reference TRBV5-1 and TRBJ2-3): KAGVTQTPRYLIKTRGQQVTLSCSPISGHRSVSWYQQTPGQGLQFLFEYFSETQRNKGNFPGRFSGRQFSNSRSEMNVSTLELGDSALYLCASSRATSAQTDTQYFGPGTRLTVL.